Below, 4 T cell receptor beta chains from the same sample are listed, as sequenced in a study of Ad26.COV2.S vaccination and SARS-CoV-2 variants. Treatment reported: some 20 received Ad26.COV2.S at low or high dose, single or two shots; about 5 received placebo; per-sample allocation not given. Material that was analyzed had been drawn on day 63 after the first vaccine or placebo injection. Using immunoSEQ multiplex PCR, the repertoire was profiled, and TCRdb retains in-frame clones only, with some absent. The sample shows over 400,000 clones, roughly 91% of them seen only once. The sequencing used peripheral blood, collected in a trial of Ad26.COV2.S vaccine versus placebo. The source of these receptors is a person aged 18-60 years who received the Ad26.COV2.S COVID-19 vaccine or a placebo.

V and J are TRBV9 and TRBJ2-3; D remains unclear. Trimming shortened V by 0 bases and J by 4 bases, and 12 bases separated the two germline ends. The germline V gene has CDR1 SGDLS and CDR2 YYNGEE. The CDR3 loop spans 15 amino acids. CDR3 DNA: TGTGCCAGCAGCGTAGTGGTTGCAGGTCCAGATACGCAGTATTTT. Translation gives CASSVVVAGPDTQYF.

J is TRBJ2-3 and V is TRBV7-6; TRBD1 matches at 10 bases. V lost 6 bases, J lost 4 bases, and 4 bases stayed unmatched. Germline-derived CDR1 and CDR2 are SGHVS and FNYEAQ. The CDR3 covers 14 residues. The CDR3 sequence is CASSSGTGADTQYF. Written as DNA, the CDR3 is TGTGCCAGCAGTTCCGGGACAGGGGCAGATACGCAGTATTTT.

The chain is built from TRBV30 and TRBJ2-3; TRBD1 matches at 9 bases. Germline V gene sequence: CDR1 GTSNPN, CDR2 SVGIG (reference sequence). The CDR3 runs to 16 residues. V shed 4 bases and J 2 bases; nucleotides not matched to a gene: 10. The CDR3 here is CAWNLGTGTFTDTQYF. The CDR3 DNA follows: TGTGCCTGGAATCTAGGGACAGGGACGTTCACAGATACGCAGTATTTT.

This clone was detected only once. The genes are TRBV4-2 and TRBJ1-5; D uncertain. The V and J ends lost 0 bases and 7 bases respectively, with 10 bases between them. This CDR3 comprises 14 residues. Germline CDR1 LGHNA, CDR2 YNFKEQ. The CDR3 loop is CASSQEPGGQPQHF. DNA of the CDR3: TGTGCCAGCAGCCAAGAGCCGGGAGGCCAGCCCCAGCATTTT.